This T cell receptor beta chain was found in a study of blood T cells in healthy people across ages. Notes on this clonotype: Antigen: not known.

Sample-barcoded 5' priming and a J-beta primer mix drove a second PCR of 7 to 11 cycles. TCRdb reprocessed the 5' RACE reads via MiXCR and lists one record per CDR3 protein. Of approximately 830,000 distinct CDR3 sequences in the sample, under 80% were seen once. From germline, CDR1 is MGHRA and CDR2 YSYEKL. Trimming removed 1 base from V and 0 bases from J, with 13 bases in between. This CDR3 region has 17 residues. Donors were systemically healthy Caucasian individuals from Russia aged roughly 6 to 95 years. A minimum of 5 micrograms of total RNA was extracted per sample. Broader study findings: A greater number of naive CD4+ cells and higher diversity distinguished long-lived donors from aged donors. Roughly linear declines in TCR beta diversity per million T cells occurred with age.

Sequencing used blood. The chain carries TRBV4-1 and TRBJ2-1; D is possibly TRBD1 or TRBD2 (5 bases each). This TCR came from a man aged 25 to 40 in good health. For the CDR3, the DNA is TGCGCCAGCAGCCAAGTTGGGGGTGGCGGCTCCTACAATGAGCAGTTCTTC. This encodes CASSQVGGGGSYNEQFF.